This TCR beta chain came from a study of blood T cells in healthy people across ages. A J-beta primer mix and a sample-barcoded 5' primer were used in a second PCR of roughly 7 to 12 cycles. A single record per CDR3 protein comes from TCRdb applying MiXCR to the 5' RACE reads. There are fewer than 2,000,000 distinct CDR3 sequences in the sample; 30% to 35% occur only once, and over 9% lies in the top ten. Caucasian individuals from Russia who were healthy and aged 6 to 90 acted as donors. A minimum of 5 micrograms of total RNA was extracted per sample. Trimming removed 1 base from V and 4 bases from J, with 16 bases in between. The V gene's germline CDR1 is SGHTA and CDR2 FQGNSA. The CDR3 spans 16 residues.

The chain carries TRBV7-2 and TRBJ2-5, with a weak D call TRBD2 (6 bases). This receptor was obtained from a woman aged 25 to 45 in good health. Sequences were obtained from blood. The CDR3 nucleotides read TGTGCCAGCAGCTTAGTGGGGACTCGGCTATTAGAGACCCAGTACTTC. Amino acid sequence: CASSLVGTRLLETQYF.